The TCR beta chain under discussion was sequenced for a study of read filtering for tumor transcriptome and immune sequencing. Study background: R-ISS stage counts were 8 for I, about 17 for II, 7 for III. General study points: Correlation between methods rose after single-read clonotypes were removed. Compared with RNA-seq, IR-seq gave much higher clonotype depth and reliability.

The library was built from roughly 400 ng RNA with molecular barcoded adaptors for alpha/delta and beta/gamma chains. TCRdb re-called the reads with MiXCR, one entry per CDR3 protein. The repertoire holds tens of thousands of distinct CDR3 sequences, around 21% seen once, with around an eighth in the top ten. The table lists this clonotype with many counts. Its target is not known. Germline CDR1 and CDR2: SGHNT and YENEEA. Trimming cost V 3 bases and J 1 base; bases outside gene matches: 10. CDR3 length: 17 residues. The sample taken for sequencing was a population of CD138-negative cells sorted from bone marrow. The V gene is TRBV11-3, the J gene TRBJ2-3; 7 nucleotides align to TRBD2. This receptor was identified in a donor over 35 with multiple myeloma. The DNA of the CDR3 is TGTGCCAGCAGCTTCGTCGCGGGAGTAAAGGGCACAGATACGCAGTATTTT. This translates into CASSFVAGVKGTDTQYF.